The source of this T cell receptor beta chain is a study of control samples from healthy donors and cancer patients. The CDR3 spans 14 residues. The V gene's germline CDR1 is SGHTA and CDR2 FQGNSA. The V segment lost 5 bases and the J segment 14 bases; nucleotides outside the gene matches: 8. Method: immunoSEQ multiplex PCR; TCRdb's copy keeps in-frame clones and lacks some. The profile shows 45,000 to 60,000 clones, about 95% of them singletons. This sequence joins TRBV7-2 and TRBJ1-6; 11 nucleotides agree with TRBD1. The sequenced sample was blood. The sequence derives from a man younger than 40 in good health. The CDR3 sequence is CASSGGTGGPALHF. As DNA, the CDR3 is TGTGCCAGCAGCGGGGGGACAGGGGGACCGGCCCTCCACTTT.